Given below is one T cell receptor (beta chain) in context. The antigen is unknown. The template was RNA from unsorted bulk tissue. Distant lung tissue was collected more than 3 cm away from the tumor edge. Newly diagnosed lung cancer patients had thoracic surgery in China, August–November 2014, without prior chemotherapy. This sample is part of a study of tumor and adjacent non-tumor tissue in lung cancer. With 6 bases clipped from V and 9 bases from J, the junction kept 7 bases outside the gene matches. This CDR3 region has 12 residues. The library came from three nested PCR rounds adapted from ARM-PCR protocols. MiXCR, applied by TCRdb to the multiplex PCR reads, yields one record per CDR3 protein. The sample carries some 100,000 distinct CDR3 sequences, approximately 60% recorded once. Study-wide points: Top 100 clones took a larger repertoire share in normal lung. Higher tumor TCR diversity was associated with shorter survival. Tumor tissue had significantly higher TCR diversity than normal lung.

The clonotype originates from a man under 40 with non-small cell lung cancer. The chain is built from TRBV12-3 or TRBV12-4 and TRBJ1-2, with 7 bases matching TRBD1. Input material: distant non-tumor lung tissue. Here the CDR3 reads CASSPNRGCYTF. DNA for the CDR3: TGTGCCAGCAGCCCTAACAGGGGATGCTACACCTTC.